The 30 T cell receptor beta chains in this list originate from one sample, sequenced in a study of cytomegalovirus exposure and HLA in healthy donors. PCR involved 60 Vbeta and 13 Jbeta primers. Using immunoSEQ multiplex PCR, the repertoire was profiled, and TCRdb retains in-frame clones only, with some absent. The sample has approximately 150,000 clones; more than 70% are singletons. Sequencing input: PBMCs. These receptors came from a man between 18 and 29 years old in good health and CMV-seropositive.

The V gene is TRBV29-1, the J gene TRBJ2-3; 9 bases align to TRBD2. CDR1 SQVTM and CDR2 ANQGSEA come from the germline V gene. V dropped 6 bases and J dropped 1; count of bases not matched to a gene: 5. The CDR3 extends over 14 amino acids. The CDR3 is CSVPWTSGTDTQYF. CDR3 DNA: TGCAGCGTCCCCTGGACTAGCGGCACAGATACGCAGTATTTT.

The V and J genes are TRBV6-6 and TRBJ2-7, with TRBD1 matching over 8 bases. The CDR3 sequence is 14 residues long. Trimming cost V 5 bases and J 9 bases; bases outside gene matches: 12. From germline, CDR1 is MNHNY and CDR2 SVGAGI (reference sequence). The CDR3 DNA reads TGTGCCAGCAGTCCTTCAGGACAGGGAAGGGGGCAGTACTTC. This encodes CASSPSGQGRGQYF.

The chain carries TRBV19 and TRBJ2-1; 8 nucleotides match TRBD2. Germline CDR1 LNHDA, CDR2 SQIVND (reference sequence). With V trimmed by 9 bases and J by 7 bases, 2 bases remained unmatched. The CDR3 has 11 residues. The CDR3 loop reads CASGRENEQFF. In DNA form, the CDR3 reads TGTGCCAGCGGGAGGGAGAATGAGCAGTTCTTC.

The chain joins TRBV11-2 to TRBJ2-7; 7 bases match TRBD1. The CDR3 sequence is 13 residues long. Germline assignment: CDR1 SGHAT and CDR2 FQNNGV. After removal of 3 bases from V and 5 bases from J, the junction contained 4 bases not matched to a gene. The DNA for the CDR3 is TGTGCCAGCAGCTTTGACAGGGACGACGAGCAGTACTTC. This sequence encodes CASSFDRDDEQYF.

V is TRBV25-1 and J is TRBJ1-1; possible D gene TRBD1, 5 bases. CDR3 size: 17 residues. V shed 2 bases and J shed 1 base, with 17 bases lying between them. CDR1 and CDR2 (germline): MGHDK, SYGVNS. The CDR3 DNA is TGTGCCAGCAGTGAACAGGGCGTGGGGCGGAGGAACACTGAAGCTTTCTTT. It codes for CASSEQGVGRRNTEAFF.

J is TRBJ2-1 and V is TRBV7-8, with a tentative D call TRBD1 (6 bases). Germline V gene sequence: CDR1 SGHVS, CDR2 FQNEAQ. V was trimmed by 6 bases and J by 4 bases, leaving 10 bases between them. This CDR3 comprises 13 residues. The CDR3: CASRPGQYNEQFF. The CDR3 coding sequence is TGTGCCAGCAGACCCGGACAGTACAATGAGCAGTTCTTC.

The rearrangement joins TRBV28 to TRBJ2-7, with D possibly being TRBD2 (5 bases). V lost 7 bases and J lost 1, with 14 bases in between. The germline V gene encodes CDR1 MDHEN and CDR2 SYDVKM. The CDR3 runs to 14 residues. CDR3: CASITSRGSYEQYF. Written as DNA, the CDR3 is TGTGCCAGCATTACCTCCCGCGGGTCCTACGAGCAGTACTTC.

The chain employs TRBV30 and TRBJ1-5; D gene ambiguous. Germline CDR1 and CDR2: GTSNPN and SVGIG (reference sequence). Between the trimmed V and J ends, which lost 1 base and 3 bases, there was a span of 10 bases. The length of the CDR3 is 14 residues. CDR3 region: CAWSAVENNQPQHF. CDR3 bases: TGTGCCTGGAGTGCGGTAGAGAACAATCAGCCCCAGCATTTT.

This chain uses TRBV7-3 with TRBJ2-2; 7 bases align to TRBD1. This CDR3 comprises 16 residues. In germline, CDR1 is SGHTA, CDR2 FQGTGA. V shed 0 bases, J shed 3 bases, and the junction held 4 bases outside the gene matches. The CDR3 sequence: CASSLTPQGYTGELFF. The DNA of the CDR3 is TGTGCCAGCAGCTTAACGCCACAGGGGTACACCGGGGAGCTGTTTTTT.

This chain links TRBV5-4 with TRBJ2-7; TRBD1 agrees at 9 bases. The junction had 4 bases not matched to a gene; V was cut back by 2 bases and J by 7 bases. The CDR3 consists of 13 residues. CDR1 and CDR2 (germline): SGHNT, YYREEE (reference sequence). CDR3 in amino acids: CASSFDRGREQYF. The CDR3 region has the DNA TGTGCCAGCAGCTTTGACAGGGGGAGGGAGCAGTACTTC.

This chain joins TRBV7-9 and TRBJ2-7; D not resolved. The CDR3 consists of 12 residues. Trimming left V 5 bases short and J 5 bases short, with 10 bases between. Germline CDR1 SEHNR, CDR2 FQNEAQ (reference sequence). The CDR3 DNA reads TGTGCCAGCAGCAGAAACAGAAACGAGCAGTACTTC. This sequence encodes CASSRNRNEQYF.

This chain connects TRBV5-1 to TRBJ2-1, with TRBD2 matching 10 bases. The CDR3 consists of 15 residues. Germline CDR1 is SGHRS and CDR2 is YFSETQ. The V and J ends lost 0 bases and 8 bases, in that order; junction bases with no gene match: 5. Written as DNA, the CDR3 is TGCGCCAGCAGCTTGGGTAGGACTAGCGGATATGAGCAGTTCTTC. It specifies CASSLGRTSGYEQFF.

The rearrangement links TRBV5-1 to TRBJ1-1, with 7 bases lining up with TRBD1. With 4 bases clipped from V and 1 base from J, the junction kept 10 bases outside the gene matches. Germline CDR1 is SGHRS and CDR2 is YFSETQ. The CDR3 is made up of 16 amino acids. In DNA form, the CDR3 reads TGCGCCAGCAGCGCACAGGGGTTGGGTGGGAACACTGAAGCTTTCTTT. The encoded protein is CASSAQGLGGNTEAFF.

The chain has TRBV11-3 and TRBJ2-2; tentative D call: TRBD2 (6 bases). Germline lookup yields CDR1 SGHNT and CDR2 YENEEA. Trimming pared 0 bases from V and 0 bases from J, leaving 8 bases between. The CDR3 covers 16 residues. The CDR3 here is CASSLEAGANTGELFF. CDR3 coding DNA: TGTGCCAGCAGCTTAGAAGCGGGCGCGAACACCGGGGAGCTGTTTTTT.

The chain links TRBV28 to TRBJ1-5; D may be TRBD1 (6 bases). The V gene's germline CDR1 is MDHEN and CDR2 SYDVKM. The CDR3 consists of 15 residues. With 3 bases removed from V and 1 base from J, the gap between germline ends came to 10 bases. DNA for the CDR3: TGTGCCAGCAGTTTCACAGGGACGAGCAATCAGCCCCAGCATTTT. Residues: CASSFTGTSNQPQHF.

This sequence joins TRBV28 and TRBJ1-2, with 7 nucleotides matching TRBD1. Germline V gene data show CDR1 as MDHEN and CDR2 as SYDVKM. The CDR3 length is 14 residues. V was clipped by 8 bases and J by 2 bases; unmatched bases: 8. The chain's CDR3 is CASLVQGRNYGYTF. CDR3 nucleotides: TGTGCCAGCCTCGTACAGGGGCGGAACTATGGCTACACCTTC.

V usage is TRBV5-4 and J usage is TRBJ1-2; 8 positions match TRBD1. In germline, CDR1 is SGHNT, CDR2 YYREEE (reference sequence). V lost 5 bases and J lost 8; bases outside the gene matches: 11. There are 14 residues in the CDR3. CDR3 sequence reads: CASRDGGQGGGYTF. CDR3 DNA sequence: TGTGCCAGCAGGGACGGAGGACAGGGTGGGGGCTACACCTTC.

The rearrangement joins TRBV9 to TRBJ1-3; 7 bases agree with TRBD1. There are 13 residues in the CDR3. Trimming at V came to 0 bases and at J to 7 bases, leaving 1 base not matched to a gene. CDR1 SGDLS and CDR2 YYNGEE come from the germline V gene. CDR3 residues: CASSVDRGNTIYF. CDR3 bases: TGTGCCAGCAGCGTAGACAGGGGCAACACCATATATTTT.

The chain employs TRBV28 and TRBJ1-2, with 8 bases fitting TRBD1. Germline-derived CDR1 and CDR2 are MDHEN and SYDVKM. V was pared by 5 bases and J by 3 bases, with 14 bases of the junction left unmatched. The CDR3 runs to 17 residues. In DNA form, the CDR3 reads TGTGCCAGCAGTACCACAGGGGGAGGGGGGGCTGACTATGGCTACACCTTC. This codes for CASSTTGGGGADYGYTF.

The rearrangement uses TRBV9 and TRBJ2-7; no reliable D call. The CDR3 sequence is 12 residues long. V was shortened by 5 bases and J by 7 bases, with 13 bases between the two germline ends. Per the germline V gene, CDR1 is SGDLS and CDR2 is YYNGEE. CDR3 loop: CASSPGSWEQYF. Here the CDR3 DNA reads TGTGCCAGCAGTCCGGGTTCGTGGGAGCAGTACTTC.

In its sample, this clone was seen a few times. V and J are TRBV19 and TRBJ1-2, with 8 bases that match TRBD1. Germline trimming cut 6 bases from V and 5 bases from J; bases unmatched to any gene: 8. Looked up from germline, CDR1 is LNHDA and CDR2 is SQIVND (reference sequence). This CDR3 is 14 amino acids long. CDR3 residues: CASSIGQGRYGYTF. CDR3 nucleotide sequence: TGTGCCAGTAGCATTGGACAGGGAAGATATGGCTACACCTTC.

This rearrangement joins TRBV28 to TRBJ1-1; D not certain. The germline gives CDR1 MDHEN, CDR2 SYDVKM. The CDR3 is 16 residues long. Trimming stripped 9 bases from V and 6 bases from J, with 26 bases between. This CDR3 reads CARRPGEVGFNPEAFF. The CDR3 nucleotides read TGTGCCAGAAGGCCGGGAGAGGTTGGGTTTAACCCTGAAGCTTTCTTT.

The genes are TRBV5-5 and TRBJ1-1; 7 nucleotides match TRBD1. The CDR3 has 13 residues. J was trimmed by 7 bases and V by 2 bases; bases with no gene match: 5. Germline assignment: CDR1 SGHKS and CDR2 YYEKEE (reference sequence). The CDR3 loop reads CASSLGQAGEAFF. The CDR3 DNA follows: TGTGCCAGCAGCTTAGGACAGGCTGGTGAAGCTTTCTTT.

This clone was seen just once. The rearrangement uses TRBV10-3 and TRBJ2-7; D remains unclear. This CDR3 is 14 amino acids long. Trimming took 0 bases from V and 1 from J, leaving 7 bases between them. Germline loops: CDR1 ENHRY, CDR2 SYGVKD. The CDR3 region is CAISESGTSYEQYF. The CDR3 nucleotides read TGTGCCATCAGTGAGTCTGGTACATCCTACGAGCAGTACTTC.

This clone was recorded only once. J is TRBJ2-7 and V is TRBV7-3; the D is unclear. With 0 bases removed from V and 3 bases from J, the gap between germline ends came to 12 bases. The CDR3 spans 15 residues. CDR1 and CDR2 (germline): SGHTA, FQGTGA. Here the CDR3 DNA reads TGTGCCAGCAGCTTAACTTGGAGCAAAGACTACGAGCAGTACTTC. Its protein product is CASSLTWSKDYEQYF. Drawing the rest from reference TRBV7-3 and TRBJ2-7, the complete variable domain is GAGVSQTPSNKVTEKGKYVELRCDPISGHTALYWYRQSLGQGPEFLIYFQGTGAADDSGLPNDRFFAVRPEGSVSTLKIQRTERGDSAVYLCASSLTWSKDYEQYFGPGTRLTVT.

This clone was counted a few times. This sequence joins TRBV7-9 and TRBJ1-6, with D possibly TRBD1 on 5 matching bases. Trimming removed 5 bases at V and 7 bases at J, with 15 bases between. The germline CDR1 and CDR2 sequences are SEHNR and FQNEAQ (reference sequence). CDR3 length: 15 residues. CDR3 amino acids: CASSGQTVTNSPLHF. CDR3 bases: TGTGCCAGCAGCGGTCAGACAGTTACCAATTCACCCCTCCACTTT.

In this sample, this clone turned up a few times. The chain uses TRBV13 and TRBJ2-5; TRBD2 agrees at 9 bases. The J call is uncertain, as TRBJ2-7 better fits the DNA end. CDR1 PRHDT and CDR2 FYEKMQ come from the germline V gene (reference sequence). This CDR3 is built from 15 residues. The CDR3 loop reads CASSSGLAGGPEQYF. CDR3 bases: TGTGCCAGCAGCTCCGGCCTCGCGGGAGGGCCCGAGCAGTACTTC.

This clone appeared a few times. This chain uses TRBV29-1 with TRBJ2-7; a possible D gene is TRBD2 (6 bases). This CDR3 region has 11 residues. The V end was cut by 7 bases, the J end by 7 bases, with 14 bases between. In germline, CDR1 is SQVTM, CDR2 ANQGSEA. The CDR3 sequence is CSGVTSFEQYF. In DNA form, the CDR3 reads TGCAGCGGGGTGACTAGTTTTGAGCAGTACTTC.

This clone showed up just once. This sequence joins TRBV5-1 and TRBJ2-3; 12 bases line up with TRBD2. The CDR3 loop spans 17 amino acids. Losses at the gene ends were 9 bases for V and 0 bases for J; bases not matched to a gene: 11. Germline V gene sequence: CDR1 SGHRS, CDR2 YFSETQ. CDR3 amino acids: CATAGFGTSGSTDTQYF. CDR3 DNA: TGCGCCACAGCCGGATTTGGGACTAGCGGGAGCACAGATACGCAGTATTTT.

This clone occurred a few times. The CDR3 DNA sequence: TGTGCCAGCAGTGAAGCTCTTTTTATATATCAGGGCGGGAGGGGAGAGACCCAGTACTTC. Protein: CASSEALFIYQGGRGETQYF. The chain is built from TRBV2 and TRBJ2-5, with TRBD2 matching over 9 bases. This CDR3 spans 20 amino acids. V dropped 0 bases and J dropped 4; count of bases not matched to a gene: 18. Germline loops: CDR1 SNHLY, CDR2 FYNNEI.